This record looks at one TCR beta chain sequence and its context. Its antigen is currently unknown. Germline CDR1 is MGHRA and CDR2 is YSYEKL. The CDR3 is 16 amino acids. The ends lost 3 bases at V and 9 bases at J; junction bases unmatched: 10. The data stem from a study of OX40 agonist ivuxolimab in advanced cancers. This table comes from immunoSEQ multiplex PCR, and its TCRdb copy is limited to in-frame clones, with some not included. The profile shows 50,000 to 65,000 clones, 80% to 95% of them singletons. Researchers took blood at baseline, on cycle 4 day 1, and on cycle 7 day 1. Findings and limits, study-wide: On average, CD8+ T cells showed a greater number of expanded clones than CD4+. Expanded peripheral T cells had an undetermined antigen specificity. Patients with a partial response at 0.1-3.0 mg/kg had among the lowest clonal expansion.

Sequences were derived from CD4+ or CD8+ T cells sorted from blood, sampled in a trial of the OX40 agonist ivuxolimab. The TCR sequence derives from an adult with an advanced solid tumor such as melanoma, head and neck, liver or kidney cancer. The gene calls are TRBV4-1 and TRBJ2-1; 11 nucleotides align to TRBD2. The CDR3 DNA sequence: TGCGCCAGCAGCCAGGGCGCACTAGCGGGAGTCAGTGAGCAGTTCTTC. Residues: CASSQGALAGVSEQFF.